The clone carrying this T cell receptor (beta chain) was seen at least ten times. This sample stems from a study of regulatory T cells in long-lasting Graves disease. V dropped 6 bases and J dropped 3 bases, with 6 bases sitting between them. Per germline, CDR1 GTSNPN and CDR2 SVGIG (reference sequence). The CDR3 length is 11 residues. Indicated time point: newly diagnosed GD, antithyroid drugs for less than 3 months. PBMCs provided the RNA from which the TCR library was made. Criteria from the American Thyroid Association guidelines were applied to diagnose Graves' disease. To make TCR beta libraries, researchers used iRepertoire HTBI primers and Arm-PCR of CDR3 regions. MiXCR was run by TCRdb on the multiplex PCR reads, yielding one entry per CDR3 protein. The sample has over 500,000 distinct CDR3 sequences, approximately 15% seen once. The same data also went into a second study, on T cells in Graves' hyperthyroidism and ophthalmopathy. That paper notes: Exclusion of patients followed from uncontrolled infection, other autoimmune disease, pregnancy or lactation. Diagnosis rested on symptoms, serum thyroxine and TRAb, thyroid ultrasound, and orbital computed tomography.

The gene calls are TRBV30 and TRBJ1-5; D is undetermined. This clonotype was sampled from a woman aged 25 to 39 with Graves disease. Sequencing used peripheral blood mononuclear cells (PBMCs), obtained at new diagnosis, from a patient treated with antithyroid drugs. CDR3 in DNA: TGTGCCTGTGGCCCCAATCAGCCCCAGCATTTT. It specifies CACGPNQPQHF.